Below are 21 T cell receptor beta chains sequenced from a single sample in a study of T-cell memory formation after mild COVID-19. TCRdb analysed the 5' RACE reads with MiXCR anew, one entry per CDR3 protein. The sample lists almost 350,000 distinct CDR3 sequences, around 20% seen once, with roughly a fifth in the top ten. The sequenced material came from PBMCs or a T cell subset sorted from them (not recorded which). These receptors all come from a young man who had mild COVID-19 (a few samples of this study predate the infection). Cell type and time point are not known.

V and J are TRBV6-5 and TRBJ1-1; a weak D match, TRBD1 (5 bases). Per germline, CDR1 MNHEY and CDR2 SVGAGI. V lost 6 bases to trimming and J lost 1 base, with 18 bases between them. The CDR3 contains 16 residues. In DNA, the CDR3 is TGTGCCAGCAGCCCCGCTGGGGGGAGAGGGAACACTGAAGCTTTCTTT. It translates to CASSPAGGRGNTEAFF.

This clonotype was observed a few times. The chain combines TRBV3-1 with TRBJ2-5, with unresolved D. Germline V gene data show CDR1 as LGHDT and CDR2 as YNNKEL (reference sequence). CDR3 length: 11 residues. The V and J ends lost 5 bases and 5 bases respectively, with 6 bases between them. The CDR3 DNA reads as TGTGCCAGCAGCTACCTCGAGACCCAGTACTTC. Its protein product is CASSYLETQYF.

This clonotype came up a few times. The rearrangement uses TRBV6-2 or TRBV6-3 and TRBJ2-7; D possibly corresponds to TRBD1 (5 bases). CDR1 is MNHEY, CDR2 SVGEGT, per germline. V lost 8 bases and J lost 3, with 11 bases in between. CDR3 length: 12 amino acids. The CDR3 sequence is CASGRDGYEQYF. The DNA of the CDR3 is TGTGCCAGCGGCAGGGATGGCTACGAGCAGTACTTC.

This clonotype came up a few times. The chain employs TRBV27 and TRBJ2-4; no firm D call. The germline CDR1 and CDR2 sequences are MNHEY and SMNVEV (reference sequence). CDR3 length: 13 residues. The V end was cut by 5 bases, the J end by 7 bases, with 12 bases between. The CDR3 DNA sequence: TGTGCCAGCAGTAGATCCTTGGGGAACATTCAGTACTTC. Its protein is CASSRSLGNIQYF.

J is TRBJ1-5 and V is TRBV3-1; D gene unclear. The germline gives CDR1 LGHDT, CDR2 YNNKEL (reference sequence). The CDR3 contains 14 residues. V lost 8 bases and J 3 bases, leaving 14 bases between the germline ends. The CDR3 coding sequence is TGTGCCAGCGCCCCGGACGGAGACAATCAGCCCCAGCATTTT. Protein product: CASAPDGDNQPQHF.

The chain combines TRBV18 with TRBJ2-7, with D unclear. CDR3 length equals 12 residues. CDR1 and CDR2 (germline): KGHSH, LQKENI. The germline V and J ends were trimmed by 1 base and 6 bases, with 7 bases remaining between them. The CDR3 DNA reads TGTGCCAGCTCACCACGGATACCCGAGCAGTACGTC. Its translation is CASSPRIPEQYV.

The chain links TRBV2 to TRBJ1-2, with D perhaps matching TRBD1 (6 bases). Germline loops: CDR1 SNHLY, CDR2 FYNNEI. This CDR3 region has 13 residues. The V end was cut by 5 bases, the J end by 4 bases, with 11 bases between. In DNA form, the CDR3 reads TGTGCCAGCAGTTATCAGGGGATCTATGGCTACACCTTC. Amino acids: CASSYQGIYGYTF. The entire variable domain, with the rest obtained from reference TRBV2 and TRBJ1-2, is as follows: EPEVTQTPSHQVTQMGQEVILRCVPISNHLYFYWYRQILGQKVEFLVSFYNNEISEKSEIFDDQFSVERPDGSNFTLKIRSTKLEDSAMYFCASSYQGIYGYTFGSGTRLTVV.

This clonotype was seen a few times. In DNA form, the CDR3 reads TGCAGTGCTCCCCTGGGGATTTTGGCTTTCTTT. The encoded protein is CSAPLGILAFF. The rearrangement joins TRBV20-1 to TRBJ1-1; D unclear. The germline CDR1 and CDR2 sequences are DFQATT and SNEGSKA (reference sequence). This CDR3 has 11 residues. Trimming took off 5 bases at V and 11 bases at J, with 15 bases between the two ends.

This chain connects TRBV9 to TRBJ2-5, with a possible D match to TRBD2 (6 bases). V gave up 3 bases and J gave up 1 base, with 10 bases separating them. From germline, CDR1 is SGDLS and CDR2 YYNGEE. This CDR3 is built from 14 residues. CDR3 DNA sequence: TGTGCCAGCAGCGCAGGACTATTCCAAGAGACCCAGTACTTC. This translates into CASSAGLFQETQYF.

The V call is TRBV28, the J call TRBJ2-3; D gene ambiguous. The germline V and J ends were trimmed by 2 bases and 6 bases, with 9 bases remaining between them. Germline CDR1 is MDHEN and CDR2 is SYDVKM. The CDR3 totals 13 residues. The CDR3 DNA follows: TGTGCCAGCAGTTTAAATCACGGGGATACGCAGTATTTT. Its protein is CASSLNHGDTQYF.

This rearrangement joins TRBV6-5 to TRBJ2-7; D perhaps matches TRBD2 (6 bases). CDR1 and CDR2 (germline): MNHEY, SVGAGI. The CDR3 consists of 13 residues. Trimming cost V 4 bases and J 7 bases, with 14 bases left between them. The CDR3 spells CASSFGLLGEQYF. CDR3 nucleotide sequence: TGTGCCAGCAGTTTCGGACTACTAGGGGAGCAGTACTTC.

In this sample, this clonotype turned up once. The rearrangement links TRBV19 to TRBJ1-5; possible D gene TRBD1, 5 bases. Germline V CDR1 and CDR2: LNHDA, SQIVND (reference sequence). V shed 7 bases and J shed 3 bases, with 10 bases lying between them. The CDR3 sequence is 13 residues long. CDR3 loop: CASKGRDNQPQHF. CDR3 nucleotide sequence: TGTGCCAGTAAGGGACGGGACAATCAGCCCCAGCATTTT.

This clonotype was counted ten times or more. The J gene is TRBJ2-5, the V gene TRBV20-1; perhaps TRBD1 as D (6 bases). CDR1 and CDR2 from the germline V gene are DFQATT and SNEGSKA (reference sequence). This CDR3 has 16 amino acids. Trimming cost V 5 bases and J 2 bases, with 21 bases left between them. Here the CDR3 DNA reads TGCAGTGCTCTACCAGCCAGGGGCCACAGACAAGAGACCCAGTACTTC. It is translated as CSALPARGHRQETQYF.

The chain couples TRBV20-1 to TRBJ2-7, with 7 nucleotides matching TRBD1. V lost 6 bases to trimming and J lost 3 bases; unmatched junction nucleotides: 8. This CDR3 comprises 13 residues. Germline V gene lookup returns CDR1 DFQATT and CDR2 SNEGSKA (reference sequence). The DNA for the CDR3 is TGCAGTGCCACAGGGACAGTTCTCTACGAGCAGTACTTC. Amino acids: CSATGTVLYEQYF.

The chain recombines TRBV27 with TRBJ1-3; 7 positions agree with TRBD1. The CDR3 is made up of 14 amino acids. The germline gives CDR1 MNHEY, CDR2 SMNVEV (reference sequence). The junction had 5 bases not matched to a gene; V was cut back by 5 bases and J by 4 bases. In DNA form, the CDR3 reads TGTGCCAGCAGTCCAGGGGGTTGGGGAAACACCATATATTTT. This sequence encodes CASSPGGWGNTIYF.

CDR3 amino acids: CASSFRPDRVSYNEQFF. In DNA, the CDR3 is TGCGCCAGCAGCTTCCGTCCGGACAGGGTATCCTACAATGAGCAGTTCTTC. This chain connects TRBV5-1 to TRBJ2-1, with 8 bases fitting TRBD1. J was trimmed by 1 base and V by 2 bases; bases with no gene match: 8. The CDR3 covers 17 residues. CDR1 SGHRS and CDR2 YFSETQ come from the germline V gene.

This chain uses TRBV11-2 with TRBJ1-1; TRBD1 might be the D (6 bases). This CDR3 has 14 amino acids. In germline, CDR1 is SGHAT, CDR2 FQNNGV. V was trimmed by 6 bases and J by 4 bases, leaving 15 bases between them. The CDR3 sequence: CASSFHRESTEAFF. The CDR3 coding sequence is TGTGCCAGCAGTTTCCACAGGGAGAGCACTGAAGCTTTCTTT. Full variable domain (rest looked up from reference TRBV11-2 and TRBJ1-1): EAGVAQSPRYKIIEKRQSVAFWCNPISGHATLYWYQQILGQGPKLLIQFQNNGVVDDSQLPKDRFSAERLKGVDSTLKIQPAKLEDSAVYLCASSFHRESTEAFFGQGTRLTVV.

This clonotype was observed many times. The V call is TRBV12-3 or TRBV12-4, the J call TRBJ2-5, with D perhaps matching TRBD2 (6 bases). The V end lost 6 bases, the J end lost 5 bases, and 7 bases lay between the germline ends. The CDR3 totals 11 residues. This CDR3 is CASSRGETQYF. CDR3 DNA: TGTGCCAGCAGCCGGGGGGAGACCCAGTACTTC.

This clonotype was seen a few times. The chain employs TRBV13 and TRBJ1-5, with D possibly being TRBD1 (5 bases). This CDR3 spans 12 amino acids. Germline CDR1 PRHDT, CDR2 FYEKMQ (reference sequence). Trimming left V 5 bases short and J 6 bases short, with 8 bases between. The DNA of the CDR3 is TGTGCCAGCAGCACCCAGGGTCAGCCCCAGCATTTT. Its protein is CASSTQGQPQHF. Based on the CDR3 plus reference TRBV13 and TRBJ1-5, the full variable domain is AAGVIQSPRHLIKEKRETATLKCYPIPRHDTVYWYQQGPGQDPQFLISFYEKMQSDKGSIPDRFSAQQFSDYHSELNMSSLELGDSALYFCASSTQGQPQHFGDGTRLSIL.

The chain is built from TRBV27 and TRBJ1-6, with TRBD1 as a possible D gene (5 bases). The CDR3 contains 14 residues. The V end was cut by 8 bases, the J end by 10 bases, with 18 bases between. Germline loops: CDR1 MNHEY, CDR2 SMNVEV (reference sequence). The DNA of the CDR3 is TGTGCCAGCGGGGGAGACTCAGGGAGATCACCCCTCCACTTT. Protein product: CASGGDSGRSPLHF.

This clonotype was detected only a few times. The chain is built from TRBV5-1 and TRBJ1-1, with 8 bases lining up with TRBD1. CDR3 length: 14 amino acids. The germline gives CDR1 SGHRS, CDR2 YFSETQ. J lost 4 bases, V lost 2 bases, and 4 bases had no gene match. The CDR3 DNA reads TGCGCCAGCAGCTTTCCTGGACAGGGCACTGAAGCTTTCTTT. It specifies CASSFPGQGTEAFF.